One T cell receptor beta chain is described in this entry. This entry is derived from a study of shared clonotypes between healthy human individuals. Assay execution proceeded at the deep level. Clones were read by immunoSEQ multiplex PCR, and TCRdb kept only the in-frame ones, dropping some. Here the sample spans fewer than 2.5 million clones, more than 85% being singletons. The germline V and J ends were trimmed by 8 bases and 4 bases, with 18 bases remaining between them. This CDR3 is built from 15 residues. Looked up from germline, CDR1 is MNHEY and CDR2 is SMNVEV (reference sequence). Sequencing was done on a sample of naive CD4+ T cells from PBMCs. The subset is: CD45RA+ positively selected. The chain is built from TRBV27 and TRBJ1-3; possibly TRBD1 for D (6 bases). The sequence was obtained from a man between 18 and 29 years old in good health. Some clones in this sample may be carry-over from other donors' samples. For the CDR3, the DNA is TGTGCCAGCTACTCTCCCCGGGACAAGGGAAACACCATATATTTT. This sequence encodes CASYSPRDKGNTIYF.